The 16 T cell receptor beta chains below were found in one sample sequenced in a study of vaccination and CD4 T cells after COVID-19. No antigens are known for them. The treatment denotes: roughly 10-day PBMC culture with coronavirus spike peptide pools or control peptides (ViraFEST assay). Sequencing of DNA taken from cultured CD4+ T cells relied on the Oncomine TCR Beta short-read assay. TCRdb re-called the PCR reads with MiXCR, one entry per CDR3 protein. Among about 12,000 distinct CDR3 sequences, 20% were seen once, and the ten largest hold approximately 13%. Source: CD4+ T cells from blood, cultured in vitro, taken before SARS-CoV-2 vaccination. These receptor sequences come from a human donor who received a COVID-19 vaccine.

The rearrangement uses TRBV24-1 and TRBJ2-1; 11 bases match TRBD1. V lost 6 bases, J lost 0 bases, and 3 bases stayed unmatched. The CDR3 covers 16 residues. The V gene's germline CDR1 is KGHDR and CDR2 SFDVKD. CDR3: CATSRTGGSSYNEQFF. The CDR3 DNA reads TGTGCCACCAGTCGGACAGGGGGCAGCTCCTACAATGAGCAGTTCTTC.

A few counts support this clonotype. The chain carries TRBV6-1 and TRBJ1-1; TRBD1 is a possible D gene (6 bases). V shed 6 bases and J shed 1 base, with 9 bases lying between them. This CDR3 region has 13 residues. Germline loops: CDR1 MNHNS, CDR2 SASEGT. CDR3 region: CASSADRNTEAFF. The CDR3 DNA is TGTGCCAGCAGCGCGGACAGGAACACTGAAGCTTTCTTT.

The chain is built from TRBV5-1 and TRBJ2-4; tentatively, D is TRBD1 (6 bases). V gave up 0 bases and J gave up 5 bases, with 9 bases separating them. The CDR3 runs 14 residues. Per the germline V gene, CDR1 is SGHRS and CDR2 is YFSETQ. The CDR3 DNA reads TGCGCCAGCAGCTTGGGGGGGCAGGAAAACATTCAGTACTTC. Residues: CASSLGGQENIQYF.

This clonotype was picked up a small number of times. The chain combines TRBV19 with TRBJ1-1, with 7 positions matching TRBD1. V shed 10 bases, J shed 4 bases, and the junction held 12 bases outside the gene matches. CDR1 and CDR2 from the germline V gene are LNHDA and SQIVND (reference sequence). This CDR3 has 14 amino acids. The DNA of the CDR3 is TGTGCCACCTCAACGGGGCAGGGGGTCACTGAAGCTTTCTTT. This sequence encodes CATSTGQGVTEAFF.

This clonotype occurred a few times. This chain joins TRBV12-3 or TRBV12-4 and TRBJ2-5; 9 bases are shared with TRBD1. Trimming took 3 bases from V and 5 from J; bases not matched to a gene: 7. The CDR3 loop spans 15 amino acids. The CDR3 protein is CASSFNRGLGETQYF. CDR3 bases: TGTGCCAGCAGTTTCAACAGGGGGCTTGGGGAGACCCAGTACTTC.

This clonotype was seen a few times. V is TRBV19 and J is TRBJ1-1; maybe TRBD1 (5 bases). Germline CDR1 is LNHDA and CDR2 is SQIVND (reference sequence). V lost 6 bases and J 0 bases, leaving 23 bases between the germline ends. The CDR3 sequence is 18 residues long. The CDR3 DNA reads TGTGCCAGTAGCCCGGGACGCCTTGGCCCCTGGATGAACACTGAAGCTTTCTTT. Translated, it gives CASSPGRLGPWMNTEAFF. Looking up the rest from reference TRBV19 and TRBJ1-1 gives the full variable domain: DGGITQSPKYLFRKEGQNVTLSCEQNLNHDAMYWYRQDPGQGLRLIYYSQIVNDFQKGDIAEGYSVSREKKESFPLTVTSAQKNPTAFYLCASSPGRLGPWMNTEAFFGQGTRLTVV.

This clonotype was seen only a few times. The gene calls are TRBV14 and TRBJ2-5; the D is unclear. V lost 0 bases and J lost 0, with 11 bases in between. Germline values: CDR1 SGHDN, CDR2 FVKESK. The CDR3 contains 16 residues. The CDR3 DNA reads as TGTGCCAGCAGCCAAGAGATGATAGGAGACCAAGAGACCCAGTACTTC. Its protein product is CASSQEMIGDQETQYF.

The gene calls are TRBV6-5 and TRBJ2-5, with D possibly being TRBD1 or TRBD2 (5 bases each). Germline V gene lookup returns CDR1 MNHEY and CDR2 SVGAGI. Trimming took off 2 bases at V and 5 bases at J, with 15 bases between the two ends. The CDR3 runs 15 residues. The DNA for the CDR3 is TGTGCCAGCAGTTACGGACGGGGACGGGTGGAGACCCAGTACTTC. This codes for CASSYGRGRVETQYF.

This chain connects TRBV19 to TRBJ2-3; 12 nucleotides agree with TRBD2. This CDR3 is built from 16 residues. Trimming removed 4 bases from V and 8 bases from J; junction bases left unmatched: 10. From germline, CDR1 is LNHDA and CDR2 SQIVND (reference sequence). CDR3 sequence reads: CASSTGLAGTVGTQYF. The CDR3 DNA reads as TGTGCCAGTAGTACCGGACTAGCGGGGACTGTTGGTACGCAGTATTTT.

This clonotype is categorized as medium-sized. This rearrangement joins TRBV6-1 to TRBJ1-5; 10 nucleotides agree with TRBD1. V lost 6 bases to trimming and J lost 5 bases; unmatched junction nucleotides: 7. This CDR3 has 15 residues. Per the germline V gene, CDR1 is MNHNS and CDR2 is SASEGT. The CDR3 sequence is CASSIDRGLDQPQHF. The CDR3 DNA is TGTGCCAGCAGCATCGACAGGGGGCTAGATCAGCCCCAGCATTTT.

Judged by abundance, this clonotype is medium-sized. This chain links TRBV30 with TRBJ1-2; the D is unclear. V lost 0 bases, J lost 8 bases, and 13 bases lay in between. In germline, CDR1 is GTSNPN, CDR2 SVGIG (reference sequence). The CDR3 covers 13 residues. Here the CDR3 reads CAWSVRESRGYTF. The CDR3 DNA sequence: TGTGCCTGGAGTGTACGGGAAAGTAGAGGCTACACCTTC.

V is TRBV4-2 and J is TRBJ1-4; tentative D call: TRBD1 (6 bases). The V gene lost 1 base and the J gene lost 5 bases, with 11 bases spanning the gap. Germline V CDR1 and CDR2: LGHNA, YNFKEQ. CDR3 size: 15 residues. For the CDR3, the DNA is TGTGCCAGCAGCCAAGTGCAGGGGCGGAATGAAAAACTGTTTTTT. This gives the protein CASSQVQGRNEKLFF.

This clonotype was counted only a few times. V usage is TRBV6-1 and J usage is TRBJ2-2, with 13 bases that match TRBD2. The CDR3 is made up of 16 amino acids. Germline lookup yields CDR1 MNHNS and CDR2 SASEGT. With V trimmed by 6 bases and J by 4 bases, 5 bases remained unmatched. This chain's CDR3 is CASRQLAGGPTGELFF. As DNA, the CDR3 is TGTGCCAGCAGACAACTAGCGGGGGGGCCCACCGGGGAGCTGTTTTTT.

This clonotype was detected only a few times. The V and J genes are TRBV6-1 and TRBJ2-4; weak D call: TRBD1 (5 bases). CDR3 length: 15 amino acids. Germline CDR1 is MNHNS and CDR2 is SASEGT. Trimming removed 8 bases at V and 0 bases at J, with 14 bases between. CDR3 sequence (DNA): TGTGCCAGCTCGCGGACAACCTTAGCCAAAAACATTCAGTACTTC. Translated, it gives CASSRTTLAKNIQYF.

This clonotype has a handful of counts. The chain uses TRBV30 and TRBJ1-3; 9 bases align to TRBD1. V lost 5 bases to trimming and J lost 1 base; unmatched junction nucleotides: 6. This CDR3 region has 15 residues. Germline loops: CDR1 GTSNPN, CDR2 SVGIG (reference sequence). CDR3 sequence: CAWRGQGYSGNTIYF. The CDR3 nucleotides read TGTGCCTGGCGGGGACAGGGCTATTCTGGAAACACCATATATTTT.

This sequence joins TRBV12-3 or TRBV12-4 and TRBJ1-1; D may be TRBD1 (5 bases). The CDR3 is 13 amino acids. Trimming removed 3 bases from V and 4 bases from J, with 9 bases in between. This chain's CDR3 is CASSLKGPTEAFF. CDR3 DNA sequence: TGTGCCAGCAGTTTGAAGGGGCCCACTGAAGCTTTCTTT.